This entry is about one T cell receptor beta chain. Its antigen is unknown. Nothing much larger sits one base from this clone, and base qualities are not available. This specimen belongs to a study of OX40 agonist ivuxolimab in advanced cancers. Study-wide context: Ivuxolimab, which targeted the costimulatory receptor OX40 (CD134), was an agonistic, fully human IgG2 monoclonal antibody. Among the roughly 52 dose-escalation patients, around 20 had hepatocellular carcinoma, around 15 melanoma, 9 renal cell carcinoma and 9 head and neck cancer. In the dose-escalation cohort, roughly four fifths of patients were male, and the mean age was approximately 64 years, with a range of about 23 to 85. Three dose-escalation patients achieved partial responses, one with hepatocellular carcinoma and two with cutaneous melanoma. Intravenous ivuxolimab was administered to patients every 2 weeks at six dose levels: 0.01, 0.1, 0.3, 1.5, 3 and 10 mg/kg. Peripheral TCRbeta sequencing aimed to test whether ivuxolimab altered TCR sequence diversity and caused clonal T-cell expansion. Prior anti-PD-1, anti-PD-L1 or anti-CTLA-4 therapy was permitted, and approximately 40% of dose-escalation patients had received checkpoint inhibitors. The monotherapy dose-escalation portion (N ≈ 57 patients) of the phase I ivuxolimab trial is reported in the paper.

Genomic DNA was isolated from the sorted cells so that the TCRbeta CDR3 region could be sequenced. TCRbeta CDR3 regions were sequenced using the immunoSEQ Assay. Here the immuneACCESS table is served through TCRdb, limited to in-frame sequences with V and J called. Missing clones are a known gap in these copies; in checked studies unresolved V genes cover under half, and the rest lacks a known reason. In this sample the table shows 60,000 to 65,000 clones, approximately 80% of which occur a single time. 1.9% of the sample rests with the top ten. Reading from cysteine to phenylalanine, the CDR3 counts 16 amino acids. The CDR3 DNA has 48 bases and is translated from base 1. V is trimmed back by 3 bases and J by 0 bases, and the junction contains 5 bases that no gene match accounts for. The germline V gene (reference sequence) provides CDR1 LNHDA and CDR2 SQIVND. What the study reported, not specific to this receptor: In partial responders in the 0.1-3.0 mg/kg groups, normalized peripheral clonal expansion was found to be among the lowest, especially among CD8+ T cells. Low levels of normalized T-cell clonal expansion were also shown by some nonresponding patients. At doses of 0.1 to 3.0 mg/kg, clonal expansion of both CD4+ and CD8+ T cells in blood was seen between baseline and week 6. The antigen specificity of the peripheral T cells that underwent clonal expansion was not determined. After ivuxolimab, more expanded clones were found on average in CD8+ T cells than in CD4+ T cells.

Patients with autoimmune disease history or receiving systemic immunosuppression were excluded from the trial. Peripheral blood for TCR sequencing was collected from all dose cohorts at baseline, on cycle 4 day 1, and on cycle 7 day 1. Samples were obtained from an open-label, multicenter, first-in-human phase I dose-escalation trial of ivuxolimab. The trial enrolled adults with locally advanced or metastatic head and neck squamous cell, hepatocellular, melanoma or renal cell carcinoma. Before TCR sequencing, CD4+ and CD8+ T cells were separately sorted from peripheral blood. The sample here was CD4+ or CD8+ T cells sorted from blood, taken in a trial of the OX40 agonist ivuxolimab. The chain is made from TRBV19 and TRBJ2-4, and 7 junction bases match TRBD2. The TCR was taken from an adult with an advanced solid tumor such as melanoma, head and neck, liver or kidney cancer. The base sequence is TGTGCCAGTAGTATCGGAGCGGGGCTAGCCAAAAACATTCAGTACTTC. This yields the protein CASSIGAGLAKNIQYF.